This TCR beta chain was sequenced for a study of blood T cell repertoires in COVID-19. On the study more broadly: From T cells, B-cell-depleted T cells, or PBMCs came the material, which was cDNA or gDNA.

As originally analysed: Amplification with reference gene primers provided the estimates of nucleated cell counts. TCRdb's table, derived via immunoSEQ multiplex PCR, lists solely in-frame clones and lacks some. V and J calls and clone size come straight from that table; D and trimming were deduced from the DNA. The table lists roughly 330,000 clones, 70% to 90% of them singletons. This CDR3 is 16 amino acids long. Germline V CDR1 and CDR2: MGHRA, YSYEKL. V was shortened by 0 bases and J by 4 bases, with 15 bases between the two germline ends. Enrollees, about 18 to 89 years old, lived in 24 US areas. Either two negative PCRs, clearance, or symptom resolution qualified Cohort 3 donors as recovered.

This chain joins TRBV4-1 and TRBJ1-1, with D perhaps TRBD1 (5 bases). This TCR derives from a woman in her twenties or thirties who had recovered from COVID-19. Sequenced material: PBMCs or T cells enriched from blood (not recorded which). The CDR3 sequence: CASSQDTGRRGTEAFF. CDR3 DNA sequence: TGCGCCAGCAGCCAAGATACGGGACGGAGGGGCACTGAAGCTTTCTTT.